A selection of T cell receptor beta chains follows, all from one sample in a study of Graves' ophthalmopathy and Graves' hyperthyroidism. TCRdb processed the multiplex PCR reads anew with MiXCR; each CDR3 protein has one entry. The repertoire holds just over 600,000 distinct CDR3 sequences, about a fifth seen once, with more than 5.5% in the top ten. The sample consisted of peripheral blood. The receptor source for this set is a young woman with stable Graves' hyperthyroidism. Some clones in this sample may be carry-over from other donors' samples. CDR3s include the opening cysteine and the closing phenylalanine or tryptophan. D genes are given only for firm matches. A clone size is listed for some rows: how often the clone was seen (once, few, many), or a class if it is expanded.

>TRBV7-2|TRBJ2-7|NA|many
CASSLGGLASYEQYF
TGTGCCAGCAGCTTAGGGGGGCTAGCGTCCTACGAGCAGTACTTC
>TRBV7-9|TRBJ2-2|NA|few
CASTPFGAVGELFF
TGTGCCAGCACCCCCTTCGGGGCGGTCGGGGAGCTGTTTTTT
>TRBV12-3/TRBV12-4|TRBJ2-2|NA|many
CASSSGVTGELFF
TGTGCCAGCAGTTCCGGGGTCACCGGGGAGCTGTTTTTT
>TRBV6-1|TRBJ2-5|NA|many
CASRIAGALETQYF
TGTGCCAGCCGTATTGCGGGGGCATTGGAGACCCAGTACTTC
>TRBV28|TRBJ1-5|NA|many
CASSLDRPFQHF
TGTGCCAGCAGTTTAGACAGGCCCTTCCAGCATTTT
>TRBV14|TRBJ1-5|NA|NA
CASSQSLHQPQHF
TGTGCCAGCAGCCAATCCCTTCATCAGCCCCAGCATTTT
>TRBV28|TRBJ1-1|NA|many
CASSPGSGLNTEAFF
TGTGCCAGCAGCCCAGGGTCGGGGTTGAACACTGAAGCTTTCTTT
>TRBV2|TRBJ2-2|NA|NA
CASRSSTNTGELCF
TGTGCCAGCAGATCCTCCACGAATACCGGGGAGCTGTGTTTT
>TRBV28|TRBJ1-2|NA|few
CAAGRGYGYTF
TGTGCCGCGGGGAGGGGGTATGGCTACACCTTC
>TRBV20-1|TRBJ1-2|NA|many
CSARDLRRNPLYGYTF
TGCAGTGCTAGAGATCTAAGACGGAACCCCCTTTATGGCTACACCTTC
>TRBV4-1|TRBJ1-1|NA|few
CASSQEWPSRGNTEAFF
TGCGCCAGCAGCCAAGAGTGGCCTTCTAGGGGGAACACTGAAGCTTTCTTT
>TRBV13|TRBJ1-6|NA|many
CASSLQGLGSPLHF
TGTGCCAGCAGCTTACAAGGATTAGGGTCACCCCTCCACTTT
>TRBV12-3/TRBV12-4|TRBJ2-7|TRBD2|NA
CASSFVAGGSPYEQYF
TGTGCCAGCAGTTTCGTTGCGGGGGGGAGTCCCTACGAGCAGTACTTC
>TRBV6-1|TRBJ1-1|NA|many
CASSPTGRGEAFF
TGTGCCAGCAGTCCAACAGGAAGGGGTGAAGCTTTCTTT
>TRBV5-6|TRBJ1-2|TRBD1|many
CASSGDGTGVSHGYTF
TGTGCCAGCAGCGGTGACGGGACAGGGGTTTCTCATGGCTACACCTTC
>TRBV7-2|TRBJ2-7|TRBD2|few
CASSARLAGTYEQYF
TGTGCCAGCAGCGCCCGACTAGCGGGAACCTACGAGCAGTACTTC
>TRBV7-2|TRBJ1-3|NA|NA
CASSPGRLSGNTIYF
TGTGCCAGCAGCCCGGGACGGCTTTCTGGAAACACCATATATTTT
>TRBV6-1|TRBJ2-7|TRBD2|NA
CASSTAGDPSYEQYF
TGTGCCAGCAGTACAGCGGGAGACCCCTCCTACGAGCAGTACTTC
>TRBV12-3/TRBV12-4|TRBJ2-7|TRBD2|NA
CASRSGTSGSSYEQYF
TGTGCCAGCAGGTCCGGGACTAGCGGGTCCTCCTACGAGCAGTACTTC
>TRBV25-1|TRBJ1-3|NA|many
CASSEYPGGNTIYF
TGTGCCAGCAGTGAATACCCGGGAGGAAACACCATATATTTT
>TRBV7-3|TRBJ1-3|NA|many
CASSPHGGGTIYF
TGTGCCAGCAGCCCCCACGGCGGGGGCACCATATATTTT
>TRBV28|TRBJ2-7|NA|many
CASRDNSYSYEQYF
TGTGCCAGCAGGGACAACTCCTACTCCTACGAGCAGTACTTC
>TRBV4-1|TRBJ1-2|TRBD1|NA
CASSQDPAGTGINYGYTF
TGCGCCAGCAGCCAAGATCCGGCCGGGACAGGGATCAACTATGGCTACACCTTC
>TRBV6-2/TRBV6-3|TRBJ2-6|TRBD1|NA
CASMGAGTGGLRGANVLTF
TGTGCCAGCATGGGTGCCGGGACAGGGGGCTTAAGGGGGGCCAACGTCCTGACTTTC
>TRBV28|TRBJ1-2|NA|many
CASSPPLQGDYGYTF
TGTGCCAGCAGTCCTCCGTTACAGGGAGACTATGGCTACACCTTC
>TRBV12-3/TRBV12-4|TRBJ2-2|NA|NA
CASSPVSTGELFF
TGTGCCAGCAGCCCAGTGAGCACCGGGGAGCTGTTTTTT
>TRBV20-1|TRBJ1-5|TRBD1|many
CSARSDTGGQPQHF
TGCAGTGCTAGATCCGACACAGGGGGGCAGCCCCAGCATTTT
>TRBV6-1|TRBJ2-6|NA|many
CASSESSSGANVLTF
TGTGCCAGCAGTGAATCCTCCTCTGGGGCCAACGTCCTGACTTTC
>TRBV9|TRBJ2-2|TRBD1|NA
CASSVEETGGIGGELFF
TGTGCCAGCAGCGTAGAGGAGACAGGGGGAATAGGCGGGGAGCTGTTTTTT
>TRBV5-1|TRBJ1-1|TRBD1|NA
CASSPRTGLHTEAFF
TGCGCCAGCAGCCCCAGGACAGGGTTGCACACTGAAGCTTTCTTT
>TRBV6-1|TRBJ2-7|TRBD1|many
CASNDRGLYEQYF
TGTGCCAGCAATGACAGGGGGCTCTACGAGCAGTACTTC
>TRBV6-5|TRBJ1-2|NA|many
CASSYSPLKNYGYTF
TGTGCCAGCAGTTACTCGCCGCTAAAAAACTATGGCTACACCTTC
>TRBV9|TRBJ1-1|NA|once
CASSPRSTGNTEAFF
TGTGCCAGCAGCCCCCGGTCCACGGGAAACACTGAAGCTTTCTTT
>TRBV2|TRBJ2-7|NA|NA
CASSEASWQYF
TGTGCCAGCAGTGAAGCTTCCTGGCAGTACTTC
>TRBV28|TRBJ1-1|TRBD1|many
CASSLYGQVQRAFF
TGTGCCAGCAGTTTATACGGACAGGTACAAAGGGCTTTCTTT
>TRBV19|TRBJ2-2|NA|NA
CATNPSNTGELFF
TGTGCCACCAACCCCAGTAACACCGGGGAGCTGTTTTTT
>TRBV6-2/TRBV6-3|TRBJ2-5|TRBD2|NA
CASSYPRLAERETQYF
TGTGCCAGCAGTTATCCCAGACTAGCGGAGCGGGAGACCCAGTACTTC
>TRBV6-1|TRBJ1-1|NA|many
CASSELPVRTAEAFF
TGTGCCAGCAGTGAGCTCCCGGTTCGGACCGCTGAAGCTTTCTTT
>TRBV12-3/TRBV12-4|TRBJ2-5|TRBD1|NA
CASSPGQGTKTRYF
TGTGCCAGCAGTCCAGGACAGGGTACGAAGACCCGGTACTTC
>TRBV6-1|TRBJ2-3|NA|NA
CASRGDPDTQYF
TGTGCCAGCAGAGGGGACCCAGATACGCAGTATTTT
>TRBV20-1|TRBJ2-4|NA|few
CSARVGDRGLGLAGESIQYF
TGCAGTGCTAGAGTTGGGGACAGGGGTCTAGGGCTAGCGGGAGAATCCATTCAGTACTTC
>TRBV19|TRBJ2-5|TRBD1|many
CASSSDNTGTGVGETQYF
TGTGCCAGTAGTAGCGACAACACCGGGACAGGGGTCGGGGAGACCCAGTACTTC
>TRBV28|TRBJ2-7|NA|many
CASSPSYRDEQYF
TGTGCCAGCAGTCCATCGTACAGGGACGAGCAGTACTTC
>TRBV20-1|TRBJ1-6|TRBD1|many
CSARDGGQYNSPLHF
TGCAGTGCTAGAGATGGGGGACAGTATAATTCACCCCTCCACTTT
>TRBV5-1|TRBJ1-2|NA|many
CASSLLQGLNYGYTF
TGCGCCAGCAGCTTGCTCCAGGGCCTTAACTATGGCTACACCTTC
>TRBV6-5|TRBJ1-5|NA|many
CASSYERGSPQHF
TGTGCCAGCAGTTACGAGAGGGGATCGCCCCAGCATTTT
>TRBV28|TRBJ2-7|NA|NA
CASTRDLAYEQYF
TGTGCCAGCACCCGGGACTTAGCCTACGAGCAGTACTTC
>TRBV4-1|TRBJ2-2|NA|NA
CASSRESFPNTGELFF
TGCGCCAGCAGTCGAGAAAGCTTCCCGAACACCGGGGAGCTGTTTTTT
>TRBV11-1|TRBJ1-1|NA|many
CASSQRVFLNTEAFF
TGTGCCAGCAGCCAAAGGGTCTTCCTGAACACTGAAGCTTTCTTT
>TRBV12-3/TRBV12-4|TRBJ2-2|TRBD1|many
CASSFLAGQGATGELFF
TGTGCCAGCAGTTTTCTAGCAGGACAGGGGGCGACCGGGGAGCTGTTTTTT
>TRBV12-5|TRBJ1-1|NA|NA
CASGSTPTGTVNTEAFF
TGTGCTAGTGGTTCGACGCCGACCGGGACTGTGAACACTGAAGCTTTCTTT
>TRBV10-2|TRBJ2-2|TRBD1|many
CASAGQASTGELFF
TGCGCCAGTGCCGGACAGGCCAGCACCGGGGAGCTGTTTTTT